This T cell receptor (beta chain) was observed in a study of vaccination effects on CD4 cells after COVID-19 (dated 2022 in TCRdb). General notes on the study: Two doses of either the BNT162b2 or the mRNA-1273 mRNA SARS-CoV-2 vaccine were administered to participants. Pre-vaccine samples were drawn from a couple of convalescent patients 16 days and one week before the first dose, at 142 and 148 days after COVID-19 diagnosis. In both COVID-19 convalescent patients and infection-naive vaccine recipients, the study compared SARS-CoV-2 spike-specific CD4+ TCR repertoires from before mRNA vaccination with those from after it. Altogether, roughly 10 COVID-19 convalescent patients and a few SARS-CoV-2-naive healthy vaccine recipients made up the full study. Cultures from other donors in the study were sequenced using the Oncomine TCR Beta short-read assay on an Illumina iSeq 100.

The library was built by means of the immunoSEQ multiplex PCR assay. DNA from the cultured and isolated CD4+ T cells underwent TCR beta CDR3 sequencing. Under the source paper's analysis protocol: Non-productive TCR sequences were removed and reads were trimmed to the CDR3 region, keeping CDR3s of at least 7 amino acids. Antigen-specific clonotypes were identified using the MANAFEST web app by comparison of expansion in peptide wells against reference cultures. To be called positive, a clone needed expansion at FDR<0.05 compared with the reference and with all other wells, an odds ratio greater than 5, and a frequency greater than 0.1% in two replicate wells. A clonotype was called cross-reactive if it was significantly expanded both in SARS-CoV-2 spike wells and in at least one common cold coronavirus spike condition. Levenshtein distance calculated with the stringdist R package was used to assess CDR3 similarity, and unrooted trees were constructed with ape in R 3.6.1. TCRdb re-hosts the immuneACCESS table, in-frame sequences only. Its copies lack some clones; in the studies checked, an unresolved V gene accounts for under half of them, and the cause for the rest is not known. V, J and clone size are those of that table, while D and trimming were read from the DNA. For this sample there are 55,000 or so clones; roughly 77% appear just once. About 5% of the sample lies in the top ten.

The germline V gene supplies CDR1 SGHTA and CDR2 FQGNSA. V loses 2 bases of germline sequence and J loses 4 bases, and the interval between the two ends is 12 bases. The CDR3 starts with the cysteine, ends with the phenylalanine, and has 14 residues. Only the CDR3 DNA is retained, 42 bases long and in frame from the first base. On this clone itself: Its antigen target is currently unknown. One base away there is no much larger clone; base qualities are not given.

What the research found in general, with its limitations: Clones induced by infection and clones induced by vaccination both contracted markedly at late timepoints after vaccination, which fits with T cell responses waning over time. The study was limited by a small number of convalescent patients, and early post-infection timepoints were lacking. For convalescent patients, new clones induced by the vaccine made up most of the post-vaccine spike-reactive repertoire, and these new clones were largely distinct from the clones induced by infection.

To identify antigen-specific CD4+ T cell clonotypes by their expansion, the ViraFEST assay first stimulated PBMC with viral peptide pools and then applied TCR sequencing. After approximately eleven days of culture, CD4+ T cells were isolated with the EasySep CD4+ T cell isolation kit. PCR-confirmed SARS-CoV-2 infection had occurred in convalescent patients between March and December 2020, before the Alpha, Beta and Delta variants emerged in the United States. Each well held over 1.5 million PBMC cultured in IMDM containing around 5% human AB serum, roughly 10 IU/ml IL-2 and gentamicin, along with about 9.5 ug/ml peptides. An HIV-1 Nef peptide pool served as the negative control culture condition. On days 3 and 7, half of the culture medium was replaced with fresh IL-2-containing medium. Unless otherwise noted, each peptide stimulation condition was cultured in triplicate wells. Using Ficoll-Paque Plus gradient centrifugation, PBMC were separated from whole blood and then either used fresh or cryopreserved at -140C. The QIAamp micro DNA kit was used to extract genomic DNA from the cultured CD4+ T cells.

The chain couples TRBV7-2 to TRBJ2-7, with the D gene not confidently named. Sequenced material: CD4+ T cells from PBMCs cultured with HIV peptides, taken before COVID-19 vaccination. This specimen's cell subset or site label, interpreted: HIV-1 Nef peptide pool negative control/reference culture. The receptor was isolated from a human donor who had a prior SARS-CoV-2 infection. At the DNA level, the sequence is TGTGCCAGCAGCTTATTAGGAATCTTATACGAGCAGTACTTC. This sequence encodes CASSLLGILYEQYF. Outside the CDR3, residues come from the reference TRBV7-2 and TRBJ2-7 proteins, so the full variable domain is: GAGVSQSPSNKVTEKGKDVELRCDPISGHTALYWYRQSLGQGLEFLIYFQGNSAPDKSGLPSDRFSAERTGGSVSTLTIQRTQQEDSAVYLCASSLLGILYEQYFGPGTRLTVT.